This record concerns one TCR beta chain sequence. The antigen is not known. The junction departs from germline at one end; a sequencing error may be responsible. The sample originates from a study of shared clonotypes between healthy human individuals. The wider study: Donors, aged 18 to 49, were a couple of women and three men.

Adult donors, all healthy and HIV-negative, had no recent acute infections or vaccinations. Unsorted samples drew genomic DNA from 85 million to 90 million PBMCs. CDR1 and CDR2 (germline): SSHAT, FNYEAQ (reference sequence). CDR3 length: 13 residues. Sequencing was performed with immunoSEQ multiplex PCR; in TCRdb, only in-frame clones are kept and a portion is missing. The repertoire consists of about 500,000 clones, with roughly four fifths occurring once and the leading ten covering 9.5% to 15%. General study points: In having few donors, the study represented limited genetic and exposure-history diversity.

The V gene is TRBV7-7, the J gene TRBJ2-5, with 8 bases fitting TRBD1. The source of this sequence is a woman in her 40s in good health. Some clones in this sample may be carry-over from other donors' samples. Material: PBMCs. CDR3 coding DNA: TGTGCTAGCAGCCCGAGGACAGGGGAGACCCAGTACTTC. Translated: CASSPRTGETQYF.